This T cell receptor beta chain comes out of a study of T cell changes during pregnancy in multiple sclerosis (dated by TCRdb to between 2018 and 2021). Regarding the research as a whole: Changes in the T cell repertoire over the course of pregnancy were examined in this study in women with multiple sclerosis.

Turning to this clone: Its antigen remains unidentified. No per-base quality is available; no much larger clone lies one base away.

Receptor libraries were prepared by the immunoSEQ multiplex PCR assay. The clones in this table, taken by TCRdb from immuneACCESS, are in-frame only. Not every clone is retained; where verified, under half of the shortfall comes from an unresolved V gene, and the cause of the rest is unknown. Counted in this sample were 80,000 to 95,000 clones; roughly 96% of them appeared once. More than 0.95% of the sample is taken by the ten largest. The CDR3 goes from the cysteine to the phenylalanine over 14 residues. Only the CDR3 DNA stays, 42 bases, in frame from base 1. A distance of 14 bases separates the germline ends of V and J, which lose 4 bases and 5 bases respectively. CDR1 and CDR2 are read off the germline V gene as LGHNA and YNFKEQ.

The receptor's source is a female donor with multiple sclerosis, enrolled in a pregnancy study. The sample was peripheral blood, taken in the second trimester of pregnancy. The V and J segments used are TRBV4-2 and TRBJ1-1, with the D gene not clear enough to name. The DNA reads TGTGCCAGCAGCCCTGCGGGAACCTTTACTGAAGCTTTCTTT. It translates to CASSPAGTFTEAFF.